Listed below are T cell receptor beta chains from one sample, sequenced in a study of T cells after yellow fever vaccination. Each CDR3 protein gets one entry after TCRdb re-called the 5' RACE reads with MiXCR. Of some 300,000 distinct CDR3 sequences in the sample, about 7.8% are singletons; the top ten hold under 20%. Material: PBMCs, obtained more than 40 days after the first yellow fever vaccination. The receptors come from a man between 18 and 29 years old who received the YFV17D yellow fever vaccine. Each CDR3 is given with its conserved first and last residue. D genes are given only for firm matches. The size field is filled for only some rows; it gives once, few, many or a size class.

clone_size | d_call | j_call | v_call | cdr3_aa | cdr3_nt
many | NA | TRBJ2-3 | TRBV4-1 | CASRKRGGTDTQYF | TGCGCCAGCAGAAAAAGAGGGGGCACAGATACGCAGTATTTT
NA | NA | TRBJ1-1 | TRBV7-8 | CASSLALMSEAFF | TGTGCCAGCAGCTTAGCTCTGATGTCTGAAGCTTTCTTT
few | NA | TRBJ1-2 | TRBV4-3 | CASSQDPTGLDPNYGYTF | TGCGCCAGCAGCCAAGATCCCACTGGGTTGGATCCAAACTATGGCTACACCTTC
NA | NA | TRBJ1-1 | TRBV12-3/TRBV12-4 | CASAKGLSTEAFF | TGTGCCAGTGCTAAGGGGCTGAGCACTGAAGCTTTCTTT
few | NA | TRBJ2-4 | TRBV6-2/TRBV6-3 | CASGLAKNIQYF | TGTGCCAGCGGCTTAGCCAAAAACATTCAGTACTTC
few | TRBD1 | TRBJ2-1 | TRBV5-5 | CASSGWTGVYNEQFF | TGTGCCAGCAGCGGTTGGACAGGGGTCTACAATGAGCAGTTCTTC
NA | NA | TRBJ1-6 | TRBV7-8 | CASSFLTGRSNSPLHF | TGTGCCAGCAGCTTCCTGACAGGTCGGAGTAATTCACCCCTCCACTTT
few | TRBD1 | TRBJ2-3 | TRBV6-1 | CASSVTGGAGPADTQYF | TGTGCCAGCAGTGTCACAGGGGGCGCGGGTCCGGCAGATACGCAGTATTTT
few | NA | TRBJ2-1 | TRBV5-1 | CASSLAGSSSYNEQFF | TGCGCCAGCAGCTTGGCCGGGTCCAGCTCCTACAATGAGCAGTTCTTC
few | TRBD1 | TRBJ1-2 | TRBV20-1 | CSARVGTGGYGYTF | TGCAGTGCTAGAGTTGGGACAGGGGGCTATGGCTACACCTTC
NA | NA | TRBJ1-2 | TRBV29-1 | CSVEDYSRIRVASGYTF | TGCAGCGTTGAAGATTACAGTAGAATCAGGGTTGCATCTGGCTACACCTTC
few | NA | TRBJ1-4 | TRBV12-3/TRBV12-4 | CASSLALRAHEKLFF | TGTGCCAGCAGTTTAGCGTTGAGGGCCCATGAAAAACTGTTTTTT
few | NA | TRBJ2-5 | TRBV7-9 | CASSSWSAQETQYF | TGTGCCAGCAGCTCCTGGTCGGCCCAAGAGACCCAGTACTTC
NA | NA | TRBJ1-1 | TRBV5-8 | CASRERNEAFF | TGTGCCAGCAGGGAAAGGAATGAAGCTTTCTTT
once | NA | TRBJ2-1 | TRBV20-1 | CSARDPGGRRDEQFF | TGCAGTGCTAGAGACCCGGGGGGCCGACGGGATGAGCAGTTCTTC
few | NA | TRBJ1-1 | TRBV27 | CASSSFMGTEAFF | TGTGCCAGCAGTTCCTTCATGGGCACTGAAGCTTTCTTT
NA | NA | TRBJ2-1 | TRBV7-2 | CASSIQVTGQFF | TGTGCCAGCAGCATACAGGTCACGGGGCAGTTCTTC
NA | TRBD1 | TRBJ1-2 | TRBV19 | CASSMAGQATTANYGYTF | TGTGCCAGTAGTATGGCCGGACAGGCTACCACAGCTAACTATGGCTACACCTTC
few | NA | TRBJ1-3 | TRBV5-1 | CASSLGSVTGNTIYF | TGCGCCAGCAGCTTGGGGAGCGTAACTGGAAACACCATATATTTT
few | NA | TRBJ1-1 | TRBV6-1 | CASSLNGGGTEAFF | TGTGCCAGCAGTCTCAATGGGGGGGGCACTGAAGCTTTCTTT
NA | TRBD2 | TRBJ2-5 | TRBV7-2 | CASSSRGGWETQYF | TGTGCCAGCAGCAGTCGCGGGGGGTGGGAGACCCAGTACTTC